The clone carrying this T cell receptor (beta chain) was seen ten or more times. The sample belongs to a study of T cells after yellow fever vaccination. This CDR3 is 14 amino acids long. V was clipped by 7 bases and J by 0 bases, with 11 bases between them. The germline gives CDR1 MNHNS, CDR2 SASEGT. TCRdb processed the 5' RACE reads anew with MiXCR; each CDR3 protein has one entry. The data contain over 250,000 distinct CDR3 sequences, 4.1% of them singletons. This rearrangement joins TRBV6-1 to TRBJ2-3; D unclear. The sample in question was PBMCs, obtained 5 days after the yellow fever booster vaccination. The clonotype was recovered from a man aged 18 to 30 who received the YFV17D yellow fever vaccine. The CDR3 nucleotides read TGTGCCAGCACTATGATGGAAAGCACAGATACGCAGTATTTT. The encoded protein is CASTMMESTDTQYF.